The rows below give T cell receptor beta chains drawn from one sample of a study of blood T cell repertoires in COVID-19. Generated by immunoSEQ multiplex PCR, the TCRdb table keeps only in-frame clones and is missing some. This sample carries about 240,000 clones, around 87% of them seen once, and the ten largest clones take under 9%. The source material was peripheral blood. Receptor source: a woman aged 70-85 years with active or convalescent COVID-19. The CDR3 runs from the conserved cysteine through the conserved F or W. The D gene is left open where the match is weak. Clone size appears in some rows only: once, few, many, or a class for an expanded clone.

>TRBJ1-2|NA|TRBV24-1|few
CATSDDSPTNYGYTF
TGTGCCACCAGTGATGACAGCCCCACTAACTATGGCTACACCTTC
>TRBJ1-1|NA|TRBV6-6|NA
CASSWEKAFF
TGTGCCAGCAGTTGGGAGAAAGCTTTCTTT
>TRBJ1-2|TRBD1|TRBV19|NA
CASSMVPGQGHGYTF
TGTGCCAGTAGTATGGTCCCGGGACAGGGCCATGGCTACACCTTC
>TRBJ2-6|NA|TRBV15|NA
CATSSSGQYAAGANVLTF
TGTGCCACCAGCAGCTCTGGACAGTACGCCGCTGGGGCCAACGTCCTGACTTTC
>TRBJ1-2|NA|TRBV6-1|once
CASNPTGPNSYGYTF
TGTGCCAGCAACCCTACAGGGCCCAACTCCTATGGCTACACCTTC
>TRBJ2-7|NA|TRBV4-1|many
CASSLDSAYEQYF
TGCGCCAGCAGCCTTGACAGCGCCTACGAGCAGTACTTC
>TRBJ1-5|NA|TRBV9|NA
CASSLSGESNQPQHF
TGTGCCAGCAGCTTATCAGGGGAAAGCAATCAGCCCCAGCATTTT
>TRBJ1-1|TRBD1|TRBV30|NA
CAYSIRDRGRAWGLTEAFF
TGTGCCTACTCGATCCGGGACAGGGGACGAGCTTGGGGGCTCACTGAAGCTTTCTTT
>TRBJ2-1|NA|TRBV29-1|NA
CSVEVAHEQFF
TGCAGCGTTGAAGTTGCACACGAGCAGTTCTTC
>TRBJ2-7|NA|TRBV15|NA
CATSQGLGYEQYF
TGTGCCACCAGTCAGGGACTGGGGTACGAGCAGTACTTC
>TRBJ2-7|NA|TRBV10-2|NA
CASSHRVGEQYF
TGCGCCAGCAGTCACAGGGTCGGCGAGCAGTACTTC
>TRBJ1-1|NA|TRBV11-2|NA
CASSFLPRGNTEAFF
TGTGCCAGCAGCTTCCTCCCACGGGGGAACACTGAAGCTTTCTTT
>TRBJ1-2|TRBD1|TRBV5-4|NA
CASSTRQGWEYGYTF
TGTGCCAGCAGCACACGACAGGGGTGGGAGTATGGCTACACCTTC
>TRBJ1-2|NA|TRBV15|NA
CATSREYSGPYGYTF
TGTGCCACCAGCAGAGAGTACAGCGGCCCCTATGGCTACACCTTC
>TRBJ2-7|NA|TRBV25-1|NA
CASQLSHQGPYEQYF
TGTGCCAGTCAGTTGTCCCACCAGGGCCCCTACGAGCAGTACTTC
>TRBJ2-5|NA|TRBV6-2/TRBV6-3|NA
CASSWSQETQYF
TGTGCCAGCAGTTGGAGCCAAGAGACCCAGTACTTC
>TRBJ1-5|NA|TRBV7-2|NA
CASSLTAHSNQPQHF
TGTGCCAGCAGCTTAACAGCCCATAGCAATCAGCCCCAGCATTTT
>TRBJ1-1|NA|TRBV20-1|NA
CSASRPGPEAFF
TGCAGTGCTAGTCGCCCAGGGCCTGAAGCTTTCTTT
>TRBJ2-2|TRBD1|TRBV7-3|NA
CASSSGTDTGELFF
TGTGCCAGCAGCTCGGGGACAGACACCGGGGAGCTGTTTTTT
>TRBJ2-3|TRBD2|TRBV9|NA
CASSVGAGGQTDTQYF
TGTGCCAGCAGCGTAGGTGCGGGGGGGCAAACAGATACGCAGTATTTT
>TRBJ1-1|NA|TRBV19|NA
CASSPPGGNTEAFF
TGTGCCAGTAGTCCCCCCGGGGGGAACACTGAAGCTTTCTTT
>TRBJ1-4|TRBD1|TRBV27|few
CASSSPGQLRLFF
TGTGCCAGCAGTTCCCCGGGACAGCTGAGGCTGTTTTTT
>TRBJ1-4|NA|TRBV4-2|NA
CASSQTMTERGEKLFF
TGTGCCAGCAGCCAAACCATGACAGAGAGAGGTGAAAAACTGTTTTTT
>TRBJ1-2|NA|TRBV18|NA
CASSPQGETYGYTF
TGTGCCAGCTCACCACAGGGGGAAACCTATGGCTACACCTTC
>TRBJ1-4|NA|TRBV7-9|NA
CASSPESSAKLFF
TGTGCCAGCAGCCCCGAGAGTTCCGCAAAACTGTTTTTT
>TRBJ1-6|NA|TRBV5-5|NA
CASSPGGDNSPLHF
TGTGCCAGCAGCCCCGGGGGGGATAATTCACCCCTCCACTTT
>TRBJ1-1|NA|TRBV7-3|NA
CASSPRTRGMNTEAFF
TGTGCCAGCAGCCCCCGGACAAGGGGAATGAACACTGAAGCTTTCTTT
>TRBJ1-2|NA|TRBV4-1|NA
CASSQEGNYGYTF
TGCGCCAGCAGCCAAGAGGGCAACTATGGCTACACCTTC
>TRBJ2-7|NA|TRBV18|NA
CASSPPMKGLYEQYF
TGTGCCAGCTCACCACCGATGAAGGGGCTCTACGAGCAGTACTTC
>TRBJ1-6|NA|TRBV10-2|NA
CASTSEVSPLHF
TGCGCCAGCACTTCAGAAGTTTCACCCCTCCACTTT
>TRBJ1-1|NA|TRBV6-2/TRBV6-3|NA
CASSLIQRVNTEAFF
TGTGCCAGCAGTTTGATTCAACGGGTGAACACTGAAGCTTTCTTT
>TRBJ1-5|TRBD1|TRBV10-2|NA
CASTPWDRGGGNQPQHF
TGCGCCAGCACCCCCTGGGACAGGGGAGGTGGCAATCAGCCCCAGCATTTT
>TRBJ1-4|TRBD1|TRBV6-1|NA
CASSELGTGRNEKLFF
TGTGCCAGCAGTGAACTAGGGACAGGAAGGAATGAAAAACTGTTTTTT
>TRBJ1-2|NA|TRBV6-5|NA
CASSYSTEGYGYTF
TGTGCCAGCAGTTACTCCACCGAGGGCTATGGCTACACCTTC
>TRBJ1-3|NA|TRBV2|NA
CASQGQRIKTIYF
TGTGCCAGCCAAGGACAGAGGATTAAGACCATATATTTT
>TRBJ1-6|NA|TRBV5-1|NA
CASSLYGNSPLHF
TGCGCCAGCAGCTTGTACGGGAATTCGCCCCTCCACTTT
>TRBJ1-1|NA|TRBV19|few
CASRGQRNTEAFF
TGTGCCAGTAGAGGACAGAGGAACACTGAAGCTTTCTTT
>TRBJ1-1|NA|TRBV11-2|NA
CASSYRERAFF
TGTGCCAGCAGCTACAGGGAGCGAGCTTTCTTT
>TRBJ2-1|NA|TRBV4-1|NA
CASSQDRNEQFF
TGCGCCAGCAGCCAAGACCGGAATGAGCAGTTCTTC
>TRBJ2-2|TRBD2|TRBV4-3|NA
CASSQELAGGPYNGELFF
TGCGCCAGCAGCCAAGAACTCGCGGGGGGGCCTTACAACGGGGAGCTGTTTTTT
>TRBJ2-1|TRBD2|TRBV6-2/TRBV6-3|NA
CASSYSSTSGLYNEQFF
TGTGCCAGCAGTTACTCTTCCACTAGCGGGCTTTACAATGAGCAGTTCTTC
>TRBJ1-2|TRBD1|TRBV7-8|NA
CASSRRDSYNYGYTF
TGTGCCAGCAGCCGACGGGACAGTTACAACTATGGCTACACCTTC
>TRBJ1-2|NA|TRBV10-3|NA
CAIGGSNGYTF
TGTGCCATCGGGGGGTCGAATGGCTACACCTTC
>TRBJ2-1|NA|TRBV10-3|NA
CAISPLLGREQFF
TGTGCCATCAGCCCATTGCTGGGGCGGGAACAGTTCTTC
>TRBJ1-2|TRBD1|TRBV11-2|once
CASSLGQDRSYTF
TGTGCCAGCAGCTTGGGACAGGATCGAAGCTACACCTTC
>TRBJ2-1|NA|TRBV19|NA
CASSIDPGDYNEQFF
TGTGCCAGTAGTATAGACCCCGGGGACTACAATGAGCAGTTCTTC
>TRBJ1-2|TRBD1|TRBV7-2|NA
CASSTGQGGYGYTF
TGTGCCAGCAGCACAGGACAGGGAGGTTATGGCTACACCTTC
>TRBJ2-2|NA|TRBV7-2|NA
CASSLAGANGELFF
TGTGCCAGCAGCTTAGCAGGGGCGAACGGGGAGCTGTTTTTT
>TRBJ2-3|NA|TRBV12-1|NA
CASSFFTSLAADTQYF
TGTGCCAGCAGCTTTTTCACGTCACTAGCGGCAGATACGCAGTATTTT
>TRBJ2-1|NA|TRBV3-1/TRBV3-2|NA
CASSQGQRGQFF
TGTGCCAGCAGCCAAGGTCAGCGAGGGCAGTTCTTC
>TRBJ1-2|NA|TRBV2|once
CASSLQYGYTF
TGTGCCAGCAGTTTACAGTATGGCTACACCTTC
>TRBJ2-5|NA|TRBV20-1|NA
CSASRLQETQYF
TGCAGTGCTAGTAGACTACAAGAGACCCAGTACTTC
>TRBJ2-5|TRBD1|TRBV6-5|NA
CASSYDRVVGETQYF
TGTGCCAGCAGCTATGACAGGGTAGTTGGGGAGACCCAGTACTTC
>TRBJ1-5|TRBD1|TRBV6-1|NA
CASSEGGQGSNQPQHF
TGTGCCAGCAGTGAAGGCGGACAGGGAAGCAATCAGCCCCAGCATTTT
>TRBJ2-7|TRBD2|TRBV27|NA
CASSLLPGLDYEQYF
TGTGCCAGCAGCCTACTCCCGGGACTAGACTACGAGCAGTACTTC